This paragraph reports one T cell receptor (beta chain). The junction differs from germline at one of its ends, possibly a read error. The CDR3 totals 21 residues. Germline values: CDR1 SGHNT, CDR2 YYREEE (reference sequence). The data originate from a study of CDR3 diversity in severe acne. MiXCR was run by TCRdb on the PCR reads, yielding one entry per CDR3 protein. This sample carries over 100,000 distinct CDR3 sequences, about half of them seen once, and the ten largest clones take roughly 12%. The gene calls are TRBV5-4 and TRBJ2-3; D is perhaps TRBD1 or TRBD2 (6 bases each). The TCR originated in a male donor with acne. The sequenced material came from blood. The CDR3 DNA reads TGCGCCAGCAGCCAACCCCCATTGGCCCTGAGGGGGGATTTGAGCACAGATACGCAGTACTTT. It encodes CASSQPPLALRGDLSTDTQYF.